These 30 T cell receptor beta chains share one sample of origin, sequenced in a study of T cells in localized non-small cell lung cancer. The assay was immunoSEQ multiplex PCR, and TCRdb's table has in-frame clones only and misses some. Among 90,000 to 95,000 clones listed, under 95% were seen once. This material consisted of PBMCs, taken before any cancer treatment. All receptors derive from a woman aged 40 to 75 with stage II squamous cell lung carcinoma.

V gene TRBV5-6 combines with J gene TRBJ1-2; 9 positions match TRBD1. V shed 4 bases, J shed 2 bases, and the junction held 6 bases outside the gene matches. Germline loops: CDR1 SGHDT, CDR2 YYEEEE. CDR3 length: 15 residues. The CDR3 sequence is CASSLGTGKNYGYTF. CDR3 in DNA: TGTGCCAGCAGCCTAGGGACAGGGAAGAACTATGGCTACACCTTC.

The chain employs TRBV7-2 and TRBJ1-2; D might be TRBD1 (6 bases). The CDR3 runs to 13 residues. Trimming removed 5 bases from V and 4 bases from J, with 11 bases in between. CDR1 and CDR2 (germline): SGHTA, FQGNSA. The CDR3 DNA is TGTGCCAGCAGCCGGGACACAGGCTATGGCTACACCTTC. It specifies CASSRDTGYGYTF.

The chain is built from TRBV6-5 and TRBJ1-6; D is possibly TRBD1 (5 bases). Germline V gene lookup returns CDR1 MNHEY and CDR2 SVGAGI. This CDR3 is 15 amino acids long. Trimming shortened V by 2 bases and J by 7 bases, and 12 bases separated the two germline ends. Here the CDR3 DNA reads TGTGCCAGCAGTTACCGGCAGGGCAAGAATTCACCCCTCCACTTT. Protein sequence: CASSYRQGKNSPLHF.

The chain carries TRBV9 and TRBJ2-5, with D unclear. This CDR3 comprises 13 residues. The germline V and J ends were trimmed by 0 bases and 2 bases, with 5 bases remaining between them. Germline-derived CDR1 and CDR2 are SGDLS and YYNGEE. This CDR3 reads CASSVGVQETQYF. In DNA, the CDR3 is TGTGCCAGCAGCGTAGGAGTACAAGAGACCCAGTACTTC.

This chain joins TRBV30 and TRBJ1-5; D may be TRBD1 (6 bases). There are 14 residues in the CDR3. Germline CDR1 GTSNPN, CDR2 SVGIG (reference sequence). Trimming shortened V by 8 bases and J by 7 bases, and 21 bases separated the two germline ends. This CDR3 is CAGAWGAGTQPQHF. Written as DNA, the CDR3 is TGTGCCGGAGCTTGGGGGGCGGGTACCCAGCCCCAGCATTTT.

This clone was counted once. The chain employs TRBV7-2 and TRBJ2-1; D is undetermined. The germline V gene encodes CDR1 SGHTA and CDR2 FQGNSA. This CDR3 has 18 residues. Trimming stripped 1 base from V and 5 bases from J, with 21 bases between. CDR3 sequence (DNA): TGTGCCAGCAGCTTAGGACATGGTGGCCGACTGTTGAACAATGAGCAGTTCTTC. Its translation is CASSLGHGGRLLNNEQFF.

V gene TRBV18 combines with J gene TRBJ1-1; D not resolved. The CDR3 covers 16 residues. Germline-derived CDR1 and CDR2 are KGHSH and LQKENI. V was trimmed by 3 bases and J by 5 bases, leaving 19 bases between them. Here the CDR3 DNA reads TGTGCCAGCTCACCCCTCAGCCCAGCGGGGTCGACTGAAGCTTTCTTT. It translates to CASSPLSPAGSTEAFF.

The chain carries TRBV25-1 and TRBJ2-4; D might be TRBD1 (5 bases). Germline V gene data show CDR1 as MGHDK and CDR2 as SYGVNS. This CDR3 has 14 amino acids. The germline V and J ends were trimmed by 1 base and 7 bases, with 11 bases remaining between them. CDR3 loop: CASSELGKGNIQYF. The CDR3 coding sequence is TGTGCCAGCAGTGAATTGGGGAAGGGGAACATTCAGTACTTC.

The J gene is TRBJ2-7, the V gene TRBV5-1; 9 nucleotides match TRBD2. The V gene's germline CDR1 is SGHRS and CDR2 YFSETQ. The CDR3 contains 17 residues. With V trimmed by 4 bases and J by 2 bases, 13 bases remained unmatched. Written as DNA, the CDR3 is TGCGCCAGCAGCCGGTGGCGGGGCGGGGGGGCCCCCTACGAGCAGTACTTC. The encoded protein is CASSRWRGGGAPYEQYF.

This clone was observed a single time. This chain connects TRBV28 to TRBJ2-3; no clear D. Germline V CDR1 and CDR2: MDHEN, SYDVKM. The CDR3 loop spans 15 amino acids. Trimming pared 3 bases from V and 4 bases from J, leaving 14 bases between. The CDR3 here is CASSFNSFLPDTQYF. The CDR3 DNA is TGTGCCAGCAGTTTTAACAGTTTTCTCCCAGATACGCAGTATTTT.

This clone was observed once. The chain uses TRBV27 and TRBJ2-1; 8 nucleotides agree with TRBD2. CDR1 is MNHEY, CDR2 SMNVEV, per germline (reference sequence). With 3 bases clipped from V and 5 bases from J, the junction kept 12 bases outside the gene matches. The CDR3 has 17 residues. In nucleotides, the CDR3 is TGTGCCAGCAGTTTTTTAGCGGGAAGAAGTAAAGACAATGAGCAGTTCTTC. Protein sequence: CASSFLAGRSKDNEQFF.

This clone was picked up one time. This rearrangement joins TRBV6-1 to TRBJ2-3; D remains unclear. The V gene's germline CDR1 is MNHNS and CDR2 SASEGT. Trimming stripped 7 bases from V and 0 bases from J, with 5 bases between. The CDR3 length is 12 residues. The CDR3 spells CASKHSTDTQYF. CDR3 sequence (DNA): TGTGCCAGCAAACATAGCACAGATACGCAGTATTTT.

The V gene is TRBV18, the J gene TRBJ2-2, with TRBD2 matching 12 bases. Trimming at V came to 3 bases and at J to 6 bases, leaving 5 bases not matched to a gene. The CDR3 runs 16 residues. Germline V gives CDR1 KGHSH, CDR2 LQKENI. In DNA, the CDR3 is TGTGCCAGCTCACCTCGGACTAGCGGGGATGCCGGGGAGCTGTTTTTT. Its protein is CASSPRTSGDAGELFF.

DNA for the CDR3: TGTGCCAGCAGCACCTACAGGGGGCGGACAACCTACGAGCAGTACTTC. Its protein product is CASSTYRGRTTYEQYF. The chain carries TRBV11-2 and TRBJ2-7; TRBD1 matches at 9 bases. The CDR3 loop spans 16 amino acids. The V gene's germline CDR1 is SGHAT and CDR2 FQNNGV. With 5 bases clipped from V and 2 bases from J, the junction kept 10 bases outside the gene matches.

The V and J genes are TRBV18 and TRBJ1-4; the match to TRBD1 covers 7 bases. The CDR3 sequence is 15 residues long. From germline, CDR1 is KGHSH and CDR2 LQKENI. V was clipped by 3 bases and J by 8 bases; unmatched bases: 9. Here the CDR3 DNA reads TGTGCCAGCTCACCGGTGGAGGGGGCTCAGGAAAAACTGTTTTTT. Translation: CASSPVEGAQEKLFF. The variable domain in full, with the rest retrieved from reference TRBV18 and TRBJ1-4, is NAGVMQNPRHLVRRRGQEARLRCSPMKGHSHVYWYRQLPEEGLKFMVYLQKENIIDESGMPKERFSAEFPKEGPSILRIQQVVRGDSAAYFCASSPVEGAQEKLFFGSGTQLSVL.

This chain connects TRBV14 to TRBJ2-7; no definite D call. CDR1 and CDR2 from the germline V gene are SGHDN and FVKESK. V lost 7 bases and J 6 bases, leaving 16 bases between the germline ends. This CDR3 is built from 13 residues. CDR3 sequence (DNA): TGTGCCAGCACCCTGTACCCATGGGGCGAGCAGTACTTC. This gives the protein CASTLYPWGEQYF.

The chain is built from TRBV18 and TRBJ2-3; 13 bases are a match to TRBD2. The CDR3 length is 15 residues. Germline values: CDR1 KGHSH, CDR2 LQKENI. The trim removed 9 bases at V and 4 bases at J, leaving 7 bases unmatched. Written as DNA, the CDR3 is TGTGCCAGTCGGACTAGCGGGAGTTGGGCAGATACGCAGTATTTT. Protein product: CASRTSGSWADTQYF.

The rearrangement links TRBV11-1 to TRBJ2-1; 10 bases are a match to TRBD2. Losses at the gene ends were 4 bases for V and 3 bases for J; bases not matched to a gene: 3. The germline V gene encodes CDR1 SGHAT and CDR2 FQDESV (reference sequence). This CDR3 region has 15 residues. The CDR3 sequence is CASSWGTSVYNEQFF. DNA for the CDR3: TGTGCCAGCAGCTGGGGGACTAGCGTCTACAATGAGCAGTTCTTC.

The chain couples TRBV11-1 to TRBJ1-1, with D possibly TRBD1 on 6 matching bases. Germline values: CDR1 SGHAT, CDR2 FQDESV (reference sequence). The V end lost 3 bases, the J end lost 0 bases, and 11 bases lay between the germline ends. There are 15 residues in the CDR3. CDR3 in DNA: TGTGCCAGCAGCTTCGCCAGGGGCTTGAACACTGAAGCTTTCTTT. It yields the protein CASSFARGLNTEAFF.

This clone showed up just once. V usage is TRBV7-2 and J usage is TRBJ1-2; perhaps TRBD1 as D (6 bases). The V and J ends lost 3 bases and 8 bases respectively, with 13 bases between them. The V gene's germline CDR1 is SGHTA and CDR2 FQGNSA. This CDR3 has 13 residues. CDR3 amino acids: CASSFGGSPGYTF. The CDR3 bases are TGTGCCAGCAGCTTCGGGGGCAGCCCGGGCTACACCTTC.

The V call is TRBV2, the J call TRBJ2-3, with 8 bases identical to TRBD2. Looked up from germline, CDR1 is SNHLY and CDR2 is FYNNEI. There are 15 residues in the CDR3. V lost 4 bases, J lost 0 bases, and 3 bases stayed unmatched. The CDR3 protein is CASSGLAPSTDTQYF. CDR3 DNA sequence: TGTGCCAGCAGTGGACTAGCGCCGAGCACAGATACGCAGTATTTT. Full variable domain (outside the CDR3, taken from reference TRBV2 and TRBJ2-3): EPEVTQTPSHQVTQMGQEVILRCVPISNHLYFYWYRQILGQKVEFLVSFYNNEISEKSEIFDDQFSVERPDGSNFTLKIRSTKLEDSAMYFCASSGLAPSTDTQYFGPGTRLTVL.

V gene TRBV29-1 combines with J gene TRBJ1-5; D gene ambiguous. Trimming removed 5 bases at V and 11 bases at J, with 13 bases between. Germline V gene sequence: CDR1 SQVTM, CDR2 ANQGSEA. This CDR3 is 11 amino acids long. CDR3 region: CSVTISKSQHF. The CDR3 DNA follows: TGCAGCGTTACCATCAGCAAGTCCCAGCATTTT. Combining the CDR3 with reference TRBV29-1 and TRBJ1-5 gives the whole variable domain SAVISQKPSRDICQRGTSLTIQCQVDSQVTMMFWYRQQPGQSLTLIATANQGSEATYESGFVIDKFPISRPNLTFSTLTVSNMSPEDSSIYLCSVTISKSQHFGDGTRLSIL.

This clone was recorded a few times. CDR3 nucleotides: TGTGCCAGCAGCTTTACCGCAGGGGTCGGCTACACCTTC. It yields the protein CASSFTAGVGYTF. The chain carries TRBV5-4 and TRBJ1-2, with D possibly matching TRBD1 (6 bases). Germline CDR1 SGHNT, CDR2 YYREEE (reference sequence). The CDR3 extends over 13 amino acids. The V gene lost 2 bases and the J gene lost 8 bases, with 13 bases spanning the gap. The full variable domain, completed using reference TRBV5-4 and TRBJ1-2, is ETGVTQSPTHLIKTRGQQVTLRCSSQSGHNTVSWYQQALGQGPQFIFQYYREEENGRGNFPPRFSGLQFPNYSSELNVNALELDDSALYLCASSFTAGVGYTFGSGTRLTVV.

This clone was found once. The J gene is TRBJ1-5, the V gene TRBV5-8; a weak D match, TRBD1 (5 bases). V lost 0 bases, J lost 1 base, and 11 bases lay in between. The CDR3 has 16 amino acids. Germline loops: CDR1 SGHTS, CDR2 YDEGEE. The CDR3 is CASSLAGSRSNQPQHF. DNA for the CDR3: TGTGCCAGCAGCTTGGCAGGGTCTAGAAGCAATCAGCCCCAGCATTTT.

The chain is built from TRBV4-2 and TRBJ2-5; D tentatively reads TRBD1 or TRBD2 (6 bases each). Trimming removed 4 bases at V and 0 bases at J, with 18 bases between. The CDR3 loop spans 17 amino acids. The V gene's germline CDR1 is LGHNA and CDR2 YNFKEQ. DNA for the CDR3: TGTGCCAGCAGCCCCCTGGGGGGCGGGACTTACCAAGAGACCCAGTACTTC. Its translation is CASSPLGGGTYQETQYF.

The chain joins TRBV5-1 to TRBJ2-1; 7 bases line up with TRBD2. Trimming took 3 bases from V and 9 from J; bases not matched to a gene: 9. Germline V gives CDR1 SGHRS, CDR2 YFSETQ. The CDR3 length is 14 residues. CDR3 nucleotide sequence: TGCGCCAGCAGCTCCGGACTAGTCGCGGGTGAGCAGTTCTTC. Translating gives CASSSGLVAGEQFF.

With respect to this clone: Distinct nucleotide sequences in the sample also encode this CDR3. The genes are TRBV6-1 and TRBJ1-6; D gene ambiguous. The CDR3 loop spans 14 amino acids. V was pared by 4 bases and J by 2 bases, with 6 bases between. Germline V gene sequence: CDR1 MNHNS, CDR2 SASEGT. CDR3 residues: CASSAGPYNSPLHF. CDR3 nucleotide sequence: TGTGCCAGCAGTGCCGGCCCCTATAATTCACCCCTCCACTTT.

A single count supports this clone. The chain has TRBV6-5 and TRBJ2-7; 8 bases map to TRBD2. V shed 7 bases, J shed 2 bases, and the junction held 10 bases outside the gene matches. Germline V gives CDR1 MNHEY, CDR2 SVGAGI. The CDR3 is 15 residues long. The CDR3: CASINTLAAPYEQYF. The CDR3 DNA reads TGTGCCAGCATTAATACACTAGCGGCCCCCTACGAGCAGTACTTC.

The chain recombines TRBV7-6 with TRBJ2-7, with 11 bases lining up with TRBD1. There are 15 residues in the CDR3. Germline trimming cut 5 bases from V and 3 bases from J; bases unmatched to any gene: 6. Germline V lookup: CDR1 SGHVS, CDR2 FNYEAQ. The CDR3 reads CASSLRTGGFYEQYF. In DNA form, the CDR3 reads TGTGCCAGCAGCCTCCGGACAGGGGGCTTCTACGAGCAGTACTTC.

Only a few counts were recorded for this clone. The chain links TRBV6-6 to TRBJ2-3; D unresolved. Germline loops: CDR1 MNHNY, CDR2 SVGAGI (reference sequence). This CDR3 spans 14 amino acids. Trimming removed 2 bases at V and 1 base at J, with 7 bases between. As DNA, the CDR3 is TGTGCCAGCAGTTACGACCATGGCACAGATACGCAGTATTTT. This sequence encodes CASSYDHGTDTQYF.